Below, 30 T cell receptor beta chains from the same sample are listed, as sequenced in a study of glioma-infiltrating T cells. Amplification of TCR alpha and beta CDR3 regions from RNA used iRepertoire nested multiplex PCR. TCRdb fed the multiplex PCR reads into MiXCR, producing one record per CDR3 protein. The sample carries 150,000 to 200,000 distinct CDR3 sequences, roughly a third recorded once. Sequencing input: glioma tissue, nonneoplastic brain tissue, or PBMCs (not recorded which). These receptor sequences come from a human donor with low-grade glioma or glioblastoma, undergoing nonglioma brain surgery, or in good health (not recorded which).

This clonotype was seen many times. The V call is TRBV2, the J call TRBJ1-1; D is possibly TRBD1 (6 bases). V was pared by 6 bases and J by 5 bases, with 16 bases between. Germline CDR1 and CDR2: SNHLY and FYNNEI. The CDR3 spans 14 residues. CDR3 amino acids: CASRTGPKVTEAFF. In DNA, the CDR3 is TGTGCCAGCAGGACAGGCCCCAAAGTGACTGAAGCTTTCTTT.

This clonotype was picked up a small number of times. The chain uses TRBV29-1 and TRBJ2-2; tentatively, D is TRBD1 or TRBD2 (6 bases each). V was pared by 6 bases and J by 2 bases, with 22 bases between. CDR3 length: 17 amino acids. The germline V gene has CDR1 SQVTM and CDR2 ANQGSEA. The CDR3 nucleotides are TGCAGCGTCGCATCGATAAGGGGGGAGATTAACACCGGGGAGCTGTTTTTT. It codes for CSVASIRGEINTGELFF.

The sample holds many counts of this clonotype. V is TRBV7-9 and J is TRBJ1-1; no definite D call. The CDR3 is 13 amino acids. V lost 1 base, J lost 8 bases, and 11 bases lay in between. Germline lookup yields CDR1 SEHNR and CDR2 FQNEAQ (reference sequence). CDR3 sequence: CASSLGPGEEAFF. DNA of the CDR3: TGTGCCAGCAGCTTAGGGCCTGGGGAAGAAGCTTTCTTT.

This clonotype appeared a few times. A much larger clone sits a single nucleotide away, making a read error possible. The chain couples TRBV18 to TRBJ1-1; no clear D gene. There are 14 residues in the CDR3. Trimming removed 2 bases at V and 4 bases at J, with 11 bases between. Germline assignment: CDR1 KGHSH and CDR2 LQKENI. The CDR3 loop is CASSPNTLSTEAFF. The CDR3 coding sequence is TGTGCCAGCTCACCAAATACACTGAGCACTGAAGCTTTCTTT.

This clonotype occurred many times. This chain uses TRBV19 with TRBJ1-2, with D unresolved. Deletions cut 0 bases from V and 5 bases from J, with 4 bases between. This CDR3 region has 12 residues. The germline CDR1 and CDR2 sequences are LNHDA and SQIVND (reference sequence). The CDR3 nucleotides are TGTGCCAGTAGTATAGAAGGATATGGCTACACCTTC. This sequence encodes CASSIEGYGYTF. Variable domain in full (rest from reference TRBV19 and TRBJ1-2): DGGITQSPKYLFRKEGQNVTLSCEQNLNHDAMYWYRQDPGQGLRLIYYSQIVNDFQKGDIAEGYSVSREKKESFPLTVTSAQKNPTAFYLCASSIEGYGYTFGSGTRLTVV.

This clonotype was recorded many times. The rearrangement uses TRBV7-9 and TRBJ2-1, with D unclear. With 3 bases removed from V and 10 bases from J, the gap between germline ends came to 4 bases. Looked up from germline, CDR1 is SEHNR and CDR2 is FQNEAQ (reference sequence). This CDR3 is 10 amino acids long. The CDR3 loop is CASSLVEQFF. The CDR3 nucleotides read TGTGCCAGCAGCTTGGTGGAGCAGTTCTTC.

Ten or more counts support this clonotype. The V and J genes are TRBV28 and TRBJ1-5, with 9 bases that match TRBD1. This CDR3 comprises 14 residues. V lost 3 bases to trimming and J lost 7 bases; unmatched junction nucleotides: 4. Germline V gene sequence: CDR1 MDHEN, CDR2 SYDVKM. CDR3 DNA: TGTGCCAGCAGTTTTGGACAGGGGTTGCAGCCCCAGCATTTT. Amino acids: CASSFGQGLQPQHF.

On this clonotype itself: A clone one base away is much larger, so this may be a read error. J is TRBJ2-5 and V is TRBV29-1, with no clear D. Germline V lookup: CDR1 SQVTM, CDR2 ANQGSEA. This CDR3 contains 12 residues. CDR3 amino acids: CSVEGVAESQYF. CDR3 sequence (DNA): TGCAGCGTTGAAGGGGTAGCAGAGAGCCAGTACTTC. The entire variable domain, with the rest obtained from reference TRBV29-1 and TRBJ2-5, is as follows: SAVISQKPSRDICQRGTSLTIQCQVDSQVTMMFWYRQQPGQSLTLIATANQGSEATYESGFVIDKFPISRPNLTFSTLTVSNMSPEDSSIYLCSVEGVAESQYFGPGTRLLVL.

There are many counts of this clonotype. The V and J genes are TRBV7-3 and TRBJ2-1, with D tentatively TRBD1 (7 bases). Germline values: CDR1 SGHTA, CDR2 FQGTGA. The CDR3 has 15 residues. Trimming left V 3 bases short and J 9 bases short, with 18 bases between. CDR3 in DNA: TGTGCCAGCAGCTTCTCAGGGGGACTTGGCTCTGAGCAGTTCTTC. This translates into CASSFSGGLGSEQFF. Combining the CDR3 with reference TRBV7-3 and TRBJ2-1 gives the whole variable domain GAGVSQTPSNKVTEKGKYVELRCDPISGHTALYWYRQSLGQGPEFLIYFQGTGAADDSGLPNDRFFAVRPEGSVSTLKIQRTERGDSAVYLCASSFSGGLGSEQFFGPGTRLTVL.

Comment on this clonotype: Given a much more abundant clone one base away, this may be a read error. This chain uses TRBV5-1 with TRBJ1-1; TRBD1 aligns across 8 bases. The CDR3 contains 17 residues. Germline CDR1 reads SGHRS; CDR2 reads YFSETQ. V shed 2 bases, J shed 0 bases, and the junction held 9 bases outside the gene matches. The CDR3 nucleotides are TGCGCCAGCAGCTTAATTGCAGGGGGCGGAATGAACACTGAAGCTTTCTTT. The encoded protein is CASSLIAGGGMNTEAFF.

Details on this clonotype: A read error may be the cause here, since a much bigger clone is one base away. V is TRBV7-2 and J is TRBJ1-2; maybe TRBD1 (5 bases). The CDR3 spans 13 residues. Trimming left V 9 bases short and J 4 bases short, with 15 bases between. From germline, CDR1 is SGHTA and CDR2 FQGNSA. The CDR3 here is CARSRDRGYGYTF. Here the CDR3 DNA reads TGTGCCAGAAGCCGGGACCGCGGCTATGGCTACACCTTC. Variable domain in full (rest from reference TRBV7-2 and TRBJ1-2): GAGVSQSPSNKVTEKGKDVELRCDPISGHTALYWYRQSLGQGLEFLIYFQGNSAPDKSGLPSDRFSAERTGGSVSTLTIQRTQQEDSAVYLCARSRDRGYGYTFGSGTRLTVV.

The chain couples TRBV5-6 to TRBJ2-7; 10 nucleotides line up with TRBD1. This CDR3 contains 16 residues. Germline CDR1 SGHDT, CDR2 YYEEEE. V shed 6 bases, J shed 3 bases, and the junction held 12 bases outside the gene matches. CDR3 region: CASKREPGTGVYEQYF. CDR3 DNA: TGTGCCAGCAAACGAGAACCCGGGACAGGGGTCTACGAGCAGTACTTC.

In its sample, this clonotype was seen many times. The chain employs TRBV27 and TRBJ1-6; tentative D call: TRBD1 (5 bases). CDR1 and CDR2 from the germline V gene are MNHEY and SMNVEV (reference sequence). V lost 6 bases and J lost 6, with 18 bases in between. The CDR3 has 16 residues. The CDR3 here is CASSPSEGAINSPLHF. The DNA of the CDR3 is TGTGCCAGCAGCCCCTCAGAAGGGGCGATTAATTCACCCCTCCACTTT.

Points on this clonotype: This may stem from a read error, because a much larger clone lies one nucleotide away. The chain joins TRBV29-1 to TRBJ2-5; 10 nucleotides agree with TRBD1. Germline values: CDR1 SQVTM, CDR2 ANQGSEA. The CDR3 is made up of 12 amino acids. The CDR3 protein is CRVDRGQETQYF. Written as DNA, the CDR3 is TGCAGAGTGGACAGGGGGCAAGAGACCCAGTACTTC. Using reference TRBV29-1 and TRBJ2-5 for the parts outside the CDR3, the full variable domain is SAVISQKPSRDICQRGTSLTIQCQVDSQVTMMFWYRQQPGQSLTLIATANQGSEATYESGFVIDKFPISRPNLTFSTLTVSNMSPEDSSIYLCRVDRGQETQYFGPGTRLLVL.

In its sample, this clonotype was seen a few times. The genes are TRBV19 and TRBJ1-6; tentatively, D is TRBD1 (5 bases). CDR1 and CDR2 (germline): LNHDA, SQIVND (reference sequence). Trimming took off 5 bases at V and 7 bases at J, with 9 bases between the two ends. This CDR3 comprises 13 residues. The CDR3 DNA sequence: TGTGCCAGTAGTGGGACTGGGAATTCACCCCTCCACTTT. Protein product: CASSGTGNSPLHF.

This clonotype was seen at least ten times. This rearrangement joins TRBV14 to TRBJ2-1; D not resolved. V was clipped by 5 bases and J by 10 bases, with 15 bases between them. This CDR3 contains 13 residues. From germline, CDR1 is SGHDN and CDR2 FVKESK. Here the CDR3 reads CASSSTTLWEQFF. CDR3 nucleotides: TGTGCCAGCAGCAGCACCACGTTGTGGGAGCAGTTCTTC.

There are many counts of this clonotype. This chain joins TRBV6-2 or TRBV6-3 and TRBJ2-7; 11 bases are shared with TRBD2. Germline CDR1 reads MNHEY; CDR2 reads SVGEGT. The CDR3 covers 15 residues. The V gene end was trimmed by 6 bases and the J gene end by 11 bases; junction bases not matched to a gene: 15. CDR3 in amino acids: CASRGMGLADEEEYF. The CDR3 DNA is TGTGCCAGCAGAGGGATGGGACTAGCGGATGAGGAGGAGTACTTC.

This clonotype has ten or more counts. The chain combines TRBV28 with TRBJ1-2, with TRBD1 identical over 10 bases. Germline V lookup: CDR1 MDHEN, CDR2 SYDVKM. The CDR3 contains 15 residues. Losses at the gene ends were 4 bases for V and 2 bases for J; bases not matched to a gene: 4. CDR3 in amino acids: CASSSPGQGNYGYTF. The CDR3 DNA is TGTGCCAGCAGTTCGCCGGGACAGGGGAACTATGGCTACACCTTC.

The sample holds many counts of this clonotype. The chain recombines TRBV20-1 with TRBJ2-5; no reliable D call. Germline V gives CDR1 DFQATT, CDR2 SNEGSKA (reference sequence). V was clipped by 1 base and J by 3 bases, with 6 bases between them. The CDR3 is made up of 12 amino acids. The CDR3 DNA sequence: TGCAGTGCTAGAGGCAGAGAAGAGACCCAGTACTTC. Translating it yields CSARGREETQYF.

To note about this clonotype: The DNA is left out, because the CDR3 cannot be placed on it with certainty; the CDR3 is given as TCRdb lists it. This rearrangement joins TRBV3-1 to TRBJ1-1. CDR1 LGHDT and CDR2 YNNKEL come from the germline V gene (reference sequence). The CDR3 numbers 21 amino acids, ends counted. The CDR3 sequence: CASSFYICSASLGYENTEAFF.

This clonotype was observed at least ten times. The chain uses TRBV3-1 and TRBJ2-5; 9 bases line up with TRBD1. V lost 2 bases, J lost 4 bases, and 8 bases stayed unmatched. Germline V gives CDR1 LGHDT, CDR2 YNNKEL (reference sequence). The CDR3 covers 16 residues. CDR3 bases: TGTGCCAGCAGCCAATCCCCCGGGACAGGGATAGAGACCCAGTACTTC. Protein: CASSQSPGTGIETQYF.

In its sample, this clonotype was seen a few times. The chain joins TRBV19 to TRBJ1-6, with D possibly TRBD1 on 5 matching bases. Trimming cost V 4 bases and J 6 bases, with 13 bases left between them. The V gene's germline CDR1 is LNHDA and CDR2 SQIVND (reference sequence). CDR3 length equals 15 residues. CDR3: CASSTRGRLNSPLHF. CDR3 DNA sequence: TGTGCCAGTAGTACGAGGGGACGGCTTAATTCACCCCTCCACTTT. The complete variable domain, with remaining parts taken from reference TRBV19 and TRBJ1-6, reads DGGITQSPKYLFRKEGQNVTLSCEQNLNHDAMYWYRQDPGQGLRLIYYSQIVNDFQKGDIAEGYSVSREKKESFPLTVTSAQKNPTAFYLCASSTRGRLNSPLHFGNGTRLTVT.

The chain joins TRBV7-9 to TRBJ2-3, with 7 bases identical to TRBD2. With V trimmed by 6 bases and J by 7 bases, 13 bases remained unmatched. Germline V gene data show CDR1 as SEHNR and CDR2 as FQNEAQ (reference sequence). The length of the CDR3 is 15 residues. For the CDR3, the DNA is TGTGCCAGCAGATCTAGCGGCACAGTCCATAATACGCAGTATTTT. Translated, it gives CASRSSGTVHNTQYF.

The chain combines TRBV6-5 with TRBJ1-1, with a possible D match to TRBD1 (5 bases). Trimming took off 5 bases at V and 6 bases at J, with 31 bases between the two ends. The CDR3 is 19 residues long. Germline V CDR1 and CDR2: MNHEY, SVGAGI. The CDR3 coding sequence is TGTGCCAGCAGTGAGGGTCTCGCGGGAGGGGCAGGCATCGTCGCTGAAGCTTTCTTT. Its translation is CASSEGLAGGAGIVAEAFF.

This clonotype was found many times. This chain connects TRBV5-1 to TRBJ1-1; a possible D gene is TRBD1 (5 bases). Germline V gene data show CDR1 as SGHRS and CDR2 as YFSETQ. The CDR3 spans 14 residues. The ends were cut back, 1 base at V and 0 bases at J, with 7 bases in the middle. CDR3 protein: CASSLLTVNTEAFF. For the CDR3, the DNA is TGCGCCAGCAGCTTGCTGACAGTGAACACTGAAGCTTTCTTT.

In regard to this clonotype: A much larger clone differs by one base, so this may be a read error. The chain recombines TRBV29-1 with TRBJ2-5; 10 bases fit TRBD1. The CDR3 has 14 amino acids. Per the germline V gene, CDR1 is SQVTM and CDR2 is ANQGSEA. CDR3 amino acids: CRVYGTGVGETQYF. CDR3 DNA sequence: TGCAGAGTCTACGGGACAGGGGTAGGAGAGACCCAGTACTTC.

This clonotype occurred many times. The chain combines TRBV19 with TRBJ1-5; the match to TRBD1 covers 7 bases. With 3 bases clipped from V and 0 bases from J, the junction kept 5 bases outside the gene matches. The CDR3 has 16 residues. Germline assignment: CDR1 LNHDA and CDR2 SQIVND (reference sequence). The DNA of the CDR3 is TGTGCCAGTAGTATCGAGGGACAGACTAGCAATCAGCCCCAGCATTTT. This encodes CASSIEGQTSNQPQHF.

The DNA of the CDR3 is TGTGCCAGCAGTTCGGGCCCTGGGCTCTACGAGCAGTACTTC. As protein: CASSSGPGLYEQYF. The chain is built from TRBV5-4 and TRBJ2-1; D gene ambiguous. The last part of the DNA fits TRBJ2-7 better; the J call may be wrong. CDR3 size: 14 residues. Germline V lookup: CDR1 SGHNT, CDR2 YYREEE (reference sequence).

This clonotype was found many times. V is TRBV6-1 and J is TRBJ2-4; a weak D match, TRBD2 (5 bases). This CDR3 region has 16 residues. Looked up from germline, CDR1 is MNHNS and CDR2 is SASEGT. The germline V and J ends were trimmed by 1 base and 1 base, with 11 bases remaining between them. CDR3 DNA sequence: TGTGCCAGCAGTGAAGAGATTGGCGGGGCCAAAAACATTCAGTACTTC. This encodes CASSEEIGGAKNIQYF.

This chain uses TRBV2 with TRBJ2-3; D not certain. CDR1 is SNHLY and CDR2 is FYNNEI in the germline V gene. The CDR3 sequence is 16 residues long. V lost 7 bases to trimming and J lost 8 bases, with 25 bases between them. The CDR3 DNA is TGTGCCAGCACGGGTCAAACGGTCCCGAGGACGGGTACGCAGTATTTT. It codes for CASTGQTVPRTGTQYF.